This is a list of T cell receptor beta chains from one sample in a study of T cell responses to AZD1222 COVID-19 vaccine. The method was immunoSEQ multiplex PCR; TCRdb's version includes in-frame clones alone and lacks a portion of them. The sample yields some 140,000 clones, about 91% seen once. Sample: peripheral blood, taken on day 0 of AZD1222 vaccination. The receptors come from an adult in good health. The CDR3 runs from the conserved cysteine through the conserved F or W. A D gene is named only where the DNA matches it firmly. Clone size is given for some rows only: seen once, a few or many times, or a class if the clone is expanded.

.	TRBV4-1	.	TRBJ1-5	17	TGCGCCAGCAGCCAAGATCGGGGGAGCAGACGCAATCAGCCCCAGCATTTT	CASSQDRGSRRNQPQHF
.	TRBV6-8	once	TRBJ1-4	18	TGTGCCAGCAGTTATCCGAACTCCTCAGCTGCAACTAATGAAAAACTGTTTTTT	CASSYPNSSAATNEKLFF
.	TRBV27	.	TRBJ1-6	16	TGTGCCAGCAGTGCCGAAGGACTCTTGGGGAATTCACCCCTCCACTTT	CASSAEGLLGNSPLHF
.	TRBV4-3	.	TRBJ1-5	14	TGCGCCAGCAGCCAAGGCAGGGAGAATCAGCCCCAGCATTTT	CASSQGRENQPQHF
.	TRBV11-2	.	TRBJ1-1	15	TGTGCCAGCAGTCTCTATTTAGGCAGGAGCGCTGAAGCTTTCTTT	CASSLYLGRSAEAFF
.	TRBV2	.	TRBJ2-4	14	TGTGCCAGCAGCCTCGGGACTGGCAAAAACATTCAGTACTTC	CASSLGTGKNIQYF
.	TRBV6-5	once	TRBJ1-2	12	TGTGCCAGCAGTTTTGGAAGGGGGGGCTACACCTTC	CASSFGRGGYTF
.	TRBV5-1	.	TRBJ2-7	14	TGCGCCAGCAGGGATTCGACAGGCCCCTACGAGCAGTACTTC	CASRDSTGPYEQYF
.	TRBV24-1	.	TRBJ1-5	14	TGTGCCACCAGTGTTCGGGATAGCAATCAGCCCCAGCATTTT	CATSVRDSNQPQHF
TRBD1	TRBV6-6	.	TRBJ2-7	16	TGTGCCAGCAGTGTGTCCGGGACAGGTTTTTTTTACGAGCAGTACTTC	CASSVSGTGFFYEQYF
.	TRBV5-1	.	TRBJ1-4	17	TGCGCCAGCAGCTCGGATATTCGGACCTCGAACGTAGGAAAACTGTTTTTT	CASSSDIRTSNVGKLFF
.	TRBV19	.	TRBJ2-3	12	TGTGCCACCTCGGGCGCTAGAGATACGCAGTATTTT	CATSGARDTQYF
.	TRBV15	.	TRBJ2-5	14	TGTGCCACCAGCAGAGATCGAGGGGCTGAGACCCAGTACTTC	CATSRDRGAETQYF
.	TRBV5-1	.	TRBJ2-2	15	TGCGCCAGCAGCTTGTGGCAGGCGAACACCGGGGAGCTGTTTTTT	CASSLWQANTGELFF
.	TRBV7-2	.	TRBJ1-1	15	TGTGCCAGCAGCCCACGGGAGACAGGCGGCACTGAAGCTTTCTTT	CASSPRETGGTEAFF
.	TRBV2	.	TRBJ1-2	13	TGTGCCAGCAGCCGGACAGTCTGGGATGGCTACACCTTC	CASSRTVWDGYTF
TRBD2	TRBV6-1	.	TRBJ2-5	16	TGTGCCAGCAGTGGAGCGGGGGGGCCTTTTAGAGAGACCCAGTACTTC	CASSGAGGPFRETQYF
TRBD2	TRBV19	.	TRBJ2-5	14	TGTGCCAGTAGTATCGGGGGGGCCGAGGAGACCCAGTACTTC	CASSIGGAEETQYF
.	TRBV12-3/TRBV12-4	.	TRBJ1-1	13	TGTGCCAGCAGTTTAGAGGGAATGATAGTAGCTTTCTTT	CASSLEGMIVAFF
TRBD1	TRBV10-3	.	TRBJ2-7	13	TGTGCCATCAGTGAGACAGGGGTGGGTGAGCAGTACTTC	CAISETGVGEQYF
.	TRBV6-7	.	TRBJ2-7	13	TGTGCCAGCAGTTACTCGACCGGGTACGAGCAGTACTTC	CASSYSTGYEQYF
.	TRBV9	once	TRBJ2-7	14	TGTGCCAGCAGCGTAGTGGCAGGGTCCTACGAGCAGTACTTC	CASSVVAGSYEQYF
.	TRBV7-8	.	TRBJ2-5	14	TGTGCCAGCAGCTCCTTAGCGGTACAAGAGACCCAGTACTTC	CASSSLAVQETQYF
.	TRBV5-1	.	TRBJ2-6	15	TGCGCCAGCAGCTTGACTTACTCTGGGGCCAACGTCCTGACTTTC	CASSLTYSGANVLTF
.	TRBV10-3	once	TRBJ1-3	12	TGTGCCATCAGTGGTACATCAGACACCATATATTTT	CAISGTSDTIYF
.	TRBV6-5	once	TRBJ1-5	15	TGTGCCAGCAGTTACTCAGGCAGCGGGGTATGGCCCCAGCATTTT	CASSYSGSGVWPQHF
TRBD1	TRBV5-6	.	TRBJ1-6	15	TGTGCCAGCAGCTTTCAACTAGGGACAGTCGGGACTCTCCACTTT	CASSFQLGTVGTLHF
TRBD2	TRBV11-2	.	TRBJ2-1	17	TGTGCCAGCAGCTCCGTTGGGACTAGCGGGGGGCGGAATGAGCAGTTCTTC	CASSSVGTSGGRNEQFF
.	TRBV7-2	.	TRBJ1-5	15	TGTGCCAGCAGCTCGCAGGTAATGAGCAATCAGCCCCAGCATTTT	CASSSQVMSNQPQHF
TRBD1	TRBV19	few	TRBJ1-5	16	TGTGCCAGTAGTAGCCTGGGACAGGGGAGCAATCAGCCCCAGCATTTT	CASSSLGQGSNQPQHF
TRBD1	TRBV7-9	.	TRBJ1-5	17	TGTGCCAGCAGCTTAGAGCTACAGGGGCTTAGCAATCAGCCCCAGCATTTT	CASSLELQGLSNQPQHF
.	TRBV7-9	.	TRBJ1-2	13	TGTGCCAGCAGCCCTGACAGTCTCTATGGCTACACCTTC	CASSPDSLYGYTF